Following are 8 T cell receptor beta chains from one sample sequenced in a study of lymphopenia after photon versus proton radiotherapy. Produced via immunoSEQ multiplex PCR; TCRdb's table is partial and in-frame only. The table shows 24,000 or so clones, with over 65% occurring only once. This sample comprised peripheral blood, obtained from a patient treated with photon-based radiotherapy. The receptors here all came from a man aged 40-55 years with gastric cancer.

CDR3 sequence reads: CASSLGGSGEQYF. The CDR3 nucleotides are TGTGCCAGCAGCTTAGGGGGTAGCGGCGAGCAGTACTTC. The V call is TRBV7-9, the J call TRBJ2-7; D possibly corresponds to TRBD2 (6 bases). Trimming left V 1 base short and J 6 bases short, with 10 bases between. CDR1 is SEHNR, CDR2 FQNEAQ, per germline (reference sequence). The CDR3 extends over 13 amino acids.

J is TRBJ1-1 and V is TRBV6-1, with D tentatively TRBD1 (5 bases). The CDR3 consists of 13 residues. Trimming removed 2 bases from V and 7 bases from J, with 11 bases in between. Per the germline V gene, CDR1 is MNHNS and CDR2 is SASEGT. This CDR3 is CASSERGAYEAFF. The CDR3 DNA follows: TGTGCCAGCAGTGAAAGAGGGGCCTATGAAGCTTTCTTT.

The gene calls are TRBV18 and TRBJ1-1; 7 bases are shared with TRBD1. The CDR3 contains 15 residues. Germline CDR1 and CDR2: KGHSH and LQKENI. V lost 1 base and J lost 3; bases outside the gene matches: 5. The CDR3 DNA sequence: TGTGCCAGCTCACCACGGTCAGGGGGGGACACTGAAGCTTTCTTT. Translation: CASSPRSGGDTEAFF. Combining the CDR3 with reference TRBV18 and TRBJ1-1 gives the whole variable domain NAGVMQNPRHLVRRRGQEARLRCSPMKGHSHVYWYRQLPEEGLKFMVYLQKENIIDESGMPKERFSAEFPKEGPSILRIQQVVRGDSAAYFCASSPRSGGDTEAFFGQGTRLTVV.

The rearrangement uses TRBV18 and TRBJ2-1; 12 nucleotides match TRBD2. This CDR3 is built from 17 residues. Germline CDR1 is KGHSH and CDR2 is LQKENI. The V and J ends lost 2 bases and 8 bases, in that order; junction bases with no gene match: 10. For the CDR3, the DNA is TGTGCCAGCTCACCAGTCTATTCTAGCGGGGGGGCCTATGAGCAGTTCTTC. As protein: CASSPVYSSGGAYEQFF. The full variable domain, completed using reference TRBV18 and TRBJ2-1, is NAGVMQNPRHLVRRRGQEARLRCSPMKGHSHVYWYRQLPEEGLKFMVYLQKENIIDESGMPKERFSAEFPKEGPSILRIQQVVRGDSAAYFCASSPVYSSGGAYEQFFGPGTRLTVL.

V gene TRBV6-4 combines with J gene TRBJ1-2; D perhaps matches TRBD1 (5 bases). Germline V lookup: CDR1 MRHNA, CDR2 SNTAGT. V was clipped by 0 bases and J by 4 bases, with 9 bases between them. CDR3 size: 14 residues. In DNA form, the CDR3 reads TGTGCCAGCAGTGACTCGGGACTGGGCTATGGCTACACCTTC. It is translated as CASSDSGLGYGYTF.

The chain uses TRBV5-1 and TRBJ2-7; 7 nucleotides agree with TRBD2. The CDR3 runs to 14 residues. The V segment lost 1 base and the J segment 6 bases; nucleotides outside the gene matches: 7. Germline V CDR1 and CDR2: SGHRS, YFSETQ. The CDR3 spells CASSLRAGRGEQYF. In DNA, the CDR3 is TGCGCCAGCAGCTTGAGGGCAGGGAGGGGCGAGCAGTACTTC.

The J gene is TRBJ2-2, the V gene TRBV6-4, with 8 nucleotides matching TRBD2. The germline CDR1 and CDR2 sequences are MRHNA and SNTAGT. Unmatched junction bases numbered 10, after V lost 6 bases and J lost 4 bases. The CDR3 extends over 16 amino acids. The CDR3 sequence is CASSPGGGRGTGELFF. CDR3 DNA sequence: TGTGCCAGCAGCCCCGGGGGGGGGCGCGGCACCGGGGAGCTGTTTTTT.

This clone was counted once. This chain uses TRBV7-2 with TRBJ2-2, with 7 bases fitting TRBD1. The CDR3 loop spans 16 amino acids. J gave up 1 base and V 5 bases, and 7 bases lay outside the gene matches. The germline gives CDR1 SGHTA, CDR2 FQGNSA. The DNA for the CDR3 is TGTGCCAGCAGCCCCTTGTGGACAGGGAACACCGGGGAGCTGTTTTTT. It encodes CASSPLWTGNTGELFF.